This T cell receptor (beta chain) is from a study of cytomegalovirus exposure and HLA in healthy donors. Study details: Of several hundred genotyped donors, 75% to 90% grouped in the Caucasian-associated ancestry cluster.

Study-wide results and limits: Reported performance of the classifier showed diagnosis of cytomegalovirus status with high specificity and sensitivity. Being productive about 87% or about 30% of the time was typical of most TCR beta V segments in an earlier analysis.

13 Jbeta primers and 60 Vbeta primers were used for the PCR. Original data processing: In a later analysis, some 10 million of 65 million to 90 million unique beta chains occurred in at least two donors. Data came from immunoSEQ multiplex PCR; TCRdb stores just in-frame clones and leaves some out. V and J calls and clone size are those listed in that table; D and trimming were worked out from the DNA. The sample consists of 120,000 or so clones, over 70% of them appearing once. In germline, CDR1 is SQVTM, CDR2 ANQGSEA. The CDR3 sequence is 12 residues long. The J segment lost 4 bases and the V segment lost 7 bases, leaving 6 bases of the junction unmatched. A note on this clone: Its specificity is unknown.

Sequencing input: PBMCs. The clonotype comes from a woman between 45 and 60 years old in good health and CMV-seronegative. The chain couples TRBV29-1 to TRBJ2-7; 8 nucleotides line up with TRBD1. In nucleotides, the CDR3 is TGCAGCGCCTCGGACAGGGAGTACGAGCAGTACTTC. Translated: CSASDREYEQYF.